This T cell receptor beta chain was sequenced for a study of T cell changes during pregnancy in multiple sclerosis. Clones were sequenced by immunoSEQ multiplex PCR, and TCRdb holds only the in-frame ones, with some missing. The table lists roughly 28,000 clones, around 89% of them singletons, with approximately 3.8% in the top ten. The sample here was CD4+ T cells from peripheral blood mononuclear cells, taken in the first trimester of pregnancy. This TCR was sampled from a female donor in good health, enrolled as a control in a pregnancy study.

This chain's CDR3 is CASRGTGGPEKLFF. CDR3 nucleotides: TGTGCCAGCAGGGGCACAGGGGGCCCTGAAAAACTGTTTTTT. The V call is TRBV28, the J call TRBJ1-4; TRBD1 matches at 9 bases. The CDR3 sequence is 14 residues long. Germline assignment: CDR1 MDHEN and CDR2 SYDVKM. The ends lost 6 bases at V and 7 bases at J; junction bases unmatched: 6.